This record concerns one TCR beta chain sequence. This record comes from a study of blood T cell repertoires in COVID-19. Across the whole study: PBMCs, B-cell-depleted T cells, or T cells were the source of the cDNA or gDNA that made up the material.

Original processing notes: For nucleated cells, counts were estimated from reference gene primer amplification. Clones were sequenced by immunoSEQ multiplex PCR, and TCRdb holds only the in-frame ones, with some missing. Clonal size and the V and J genes are those of that table, whereas D and trimming came from the DNA. The sample shows about 97,000 clones, about 83% of them seen only once. This clonotype was obtained from a human donor in a cohort sampled during active COVID-19. Sequencing input: peripheral blood.

The CDR3 bases are TGCGCCAGCAGCTTTGGCAGGGAGGGGTATGGCTACACCTTC. Its protein is CASSFGREGYGYTF. The chain uses TRBV5-1 and TRBJ1-2, with TRBD1 as a possible D gene (5 bases). CDR1 and CDR2 from the germline V gene are SGHRS and YFSETQ. The CDR3 sequence is 14 residues long. V gave up 2 bases and J gave up 5 bases, with 13 bases separating them.